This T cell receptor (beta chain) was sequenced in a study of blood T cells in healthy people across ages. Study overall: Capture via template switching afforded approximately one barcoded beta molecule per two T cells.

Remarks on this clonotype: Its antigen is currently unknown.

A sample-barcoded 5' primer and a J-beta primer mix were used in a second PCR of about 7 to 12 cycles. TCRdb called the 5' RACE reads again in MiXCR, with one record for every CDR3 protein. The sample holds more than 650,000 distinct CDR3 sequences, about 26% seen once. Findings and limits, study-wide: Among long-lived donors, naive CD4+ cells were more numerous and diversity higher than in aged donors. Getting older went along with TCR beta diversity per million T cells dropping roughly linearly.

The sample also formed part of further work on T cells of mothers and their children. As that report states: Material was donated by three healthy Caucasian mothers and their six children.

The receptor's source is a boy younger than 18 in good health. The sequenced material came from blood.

The CDR3 spells CASSPTGANRGGYTF. The CDR3 bases are TGTGCCAGCAGCCCAACAGGGGCCAATCGAGGCGGCTACACCTTC. The V gene is TRBV28, the J gene TRBJ1-2, with TRBD1 matching over 7 bases. The CDR3 loop spans 15 amino acids. Germline V gives CDR1 MDHEN, CDR2 SYDVKM. V dropped 6 bases and J dropped 8; count of bases not matched to a gene: 15.